The 14 T cell receptor beta chains given below trace back to one sample, sequenced in a study of radiation and T cells in renal cell carcinoma. Here immunoSEQ multiplex PCR was the method, and the copy in TCRdb shows in-frame clones only, minus some. The sample has around 76,000 clones; 82% are singletons. Noted time point: blood 2 weeks post-SBRT. The treatment is: 15 Gy SBRT to primary tumor, nephrectomy 4 weeks later. The source material was blood, sampled from a patient whose treatment included radiotherapy and nephrectomy. These receptors came from a man aged 60 to 75 with renal cell carcinoma.

This chain joins TRBV1 and TRBJ2-6; the table's TRBD1 call for D was not verified on the DNA. TRBV1 is deemed a pseudogene. The CDR3 has 15 residues. The CDR3 region is CTSRCAQSRANVLTF. CDR3 DNA: TGCACCAGCAGATGTGCACAAAGTCGGGCCAACGTCCTGACTTTC.

This sequence joins TRBV5-4 and TRBJ2-3; TRBD1 matches at 8 bases. This CDR3 is built from 15 residues. V was clipped by 4 bases and J by 2 bases; unmatched bases: 6. Germline assignment: CDR1 SGHNT and CDR2 YYREEE (reference sequence). The CDR3 nucleotides read TGTGCCAGCAGCCAACGGACAGGGTCCACAGATACGCAGTATTTT. Protein sequence: CASSQRTGSTDTQYF.

The chain links TRBV5-5 to TRBJ2-1, with 8 bases fitting TRBD2. Trimming took 2 bases from V and 5 from J; bases not matched to a gene: 6. Germline V gene data show CDR1 as SGHKS and CDR2 as YYEKEE (reference sequence). The CDR3 extends over 15 amino acids. CDR3 coding DNA: TGTGCCAGCAGCTTAGGCACTAGCGGACACAATGAGCAGTTCTTC. It specifies CASSLGTSGHNEQFF. The full variable domain, completed using reference TRBV5-5 and TRBJ2-1, is DAGVTQSPTHLIKTRGQQVTLRCSPISGHKSVSWYQQVLGQGPQFIFQYYEKEERGRGNFPDRFSARQFPNYSSELNVNALLLGDSALYLCASSLGTSGHNEQFFGPGTRLTVL.

This clone appeared once. Other nucleotide sequences in the sample specify the same CDR3. The rearrangement joins TRBV5-1 to TRBJ1-3, with a tentative D call TRBD1 (5 bases). The germline V and J ends were trimmed by 2 bases and 1 base, with 7 bases remaining between them. The CDR3 extends over 14 amino acids. Germline-derived CDR1 and CDR2 are SGHRS and YFSETQ. CDR3 in amino acids: CASSLGVSGNTIYF. CDR3 DNA sequence: TGCGCCAGCAGCTTAGGGGTTTCTGGAAACACCATATATTTT.

The chain links TRBV2 to TRBJ2-2, with 8 bases identical to TRBD2. This CDR3 spans 16 amino acids. V shed 4 bases, J shed 0 bases, and the junction held 4 bases outside the gene matches. The germline gives CDR1 SNHLY, CDR2 FYNNEI. The CDR3 loop reads CASSVSGRANTGELFF. Here the CDR3 DNA reads TGTGCCAGCAGTGTATCCGGGAGGGCGAACACCGGGGAGCTGTTTTTT.

This CDR3 reads CASSRDQNSYEQYF. For the CDR3, the DNA is TGTGCCAGCAGTAGGGACCAAAACTCCTACGAGCAGTACTTC. The chain is built from TRBV6-5 and TRBJ2-7; D may correspond to TRBD1 or TRBD2 (5 bases each). Trimming stripped 5 bases from V and 0 bases from J, with 11 bases between. CDR3 length equals 14 residues. The germline V gene has CDR1 MNHEY and CDR2 SVGAGI.

This chain joins TRBV5-5 and TRBJ2-7, with D possibly matching TRBD1 (5 bases). The V and J ends lost 2 bases and 3 bases respectively, with 12 bases between them. From germline, CDR1 is SGHKS and CDR2 YYEKEE (reference sequence). There are 14 residues in the CDR3. CDR3 region: CASSFAGSFYEQYF. CDR3 bases: TGTGCCAGCAGCTTTGCAGGGTCCTTCTACGAGCAGTACTTC.

This chain uses TRBV5-5 with TRBJ1-2; D call uncertain. This CDR3 region has 13 residues. Germline assignment: CDR1 SGHKS and CDR2 YYEKEE (reference sequence). The V end lost 1 base, the J end lost 1 base, and 5 bases lay between the germline ends. The CDR3 region has the DNA TGTGCCAGCAGCTTGACAGATAACTATGGCTACACCTTC. Protein sequence: CASSLTDNYGYTF.

This clone appeared a few times. The chain combines TRBV5-1 with TRBJ1-1; 7 bases agree with TRBD1. Germline CDR1 is SGHRS and CDR2 is YFSETQ. V dropped 0 bases and J dropped 3; count of bases not matched to a gene: 2. The CDR3 totals 14 residues. DNA for the CDR3: TGCGCCAGCAGCTTGGACAGGGGTGACACTGAAGCTTTCTTT. The encoded protein is CASSLDRGDTEAFF.

A few counts support this clone. V and J are TRBV18 and TRBJ2-2, with TRBD1 matching over 7 bases. CDR1 is KGHSH, CDR2 LQKENI, per germline. The CDR3 loop spans 15 amino acids. The J segment lost 4 bases and the V segment lost 4 bases, leaving 6 bases of the junction unmatched. Here the CDR3 DNA reads TGTGCCAGCTCACTTCGGACAGGTCTCACCGGGGAGCTGTTTTTT. Translated, it gives CASSLRTGLTGELFF. The full variable domain, rest sourced from reference TRBV18 and TRBJ2-2, is NAGVMQNPRHLVRRRGQEARLRCSPMKGHSHVYWYRQLPEEGLKFMVYLQKENIIDESGMPKERFSAEFPKEGPSILRIQQVVRGDSAAYFCASSLRTGLTGELFFGEGSRLTVL.

V and J are TRBV6-5 and TRBJ2-1; TRBD2 matches at 11 bases. There are 16 residues in the CDR3. V was clipped by 0 bases and J by 5 bases; unmatched bases: 3. Looked up from germline, CDR1 is MNHEY and CDR2 is SVGAGI. CDR3 in DNA: TGTGCCAGCAGTTACTCGAGTAGCGGGAGGGACAATGAGCAGTTCTTC. This codes for CASSYSSSGRDNEQFF.

The chain joins TRBV14 to TRBJ2-5, with D possibly TRBD2 on 5 matching bases. Trimming pared 1 base from V and 5 bases from J, leaving 11 bases between. The CDR3 has 14 residues. Germline assignment: CDR1 SGHDN and CDR2 FVKESK. CDR3 protein: CASSQVTGMETQYF. In DNA form, the CDR3 reads TGTGCCAGCAGCCAAGTCACCGGGATGGAGACCCAGTACTTC. Combining the CDR3 with reference TRBV14 and TRBJ2-5 gives the whole variable domain EAGVTQFPSHSVIEKGQTVTLRCDPISGHDNLYWYRRVMGKEIKFLLHFVKESKQDESGMPNNRFLAERTGGTYSTLKVQPAELEDSGVYFCASSQVTGMETQYFGPGTRLLVL.

This clone came up a few times. The chain uses TRBV5-1 and TRBJ2-5; D may be TRBD1 or TRBD2 (5 bases each). Germline lookup yields CDR1 SGHRS and CDR2 YFSETQ. The CDR3 sequence is 17 residues long. The V end lost 3 bases, the J end lost 1 base, and 19 bases lay between the germline ends. As DNA, the CDR3 is TGCGCCAGCAGCTCCGGGCCGGGACGGAGGCTCCAAGAGACCCAGTACTTC. This translates into CASSSGPGRRLQETQYF.

The chain combines TRBV7-2 with TRBJ2-7, with D perhaps matching TRBD2 (6 bases). V gave up 5 bases and J gave up 3 bases, with 14 bases separating them. The CDR3 has 14 residues. Germline CDR1 SGHTA, CDR2 FQGNSA. The CDR3 DNA reads as TGTGCCAGCAGCCTCAGCGGGCCTTACTACGAGCAGTACTTC. Its protein product is CASSLSGPYYEQYF.